The present entry profiles one TCR beta chain with its context. Its specificity is unknown. The PCR employed 60 Vbeta primers together with 13 Jbeta primers. TCRdb keeps only in-frame clones here, not all; method: immunoSEQ multiplex PCR. Among more than 100,000 clones listed, 15% were seen once. The data originate from a study of cytomegalovirus exposure and HLA in healthy donors. Background on the study: Earlier results showed 117 million unique TCR beta sequences derived from approximately 180 million T cells. The study's early data release held some 85 million unique TCRs from HLA-typed donors. When 398 donors were genotyped, roughly 80% of them were found to fall in the Caucasian-associated ancestry cluster. General observations from the study: From TCR beta sequences, most subjects' HLA-A and HLA-B alleles were reportedly predicted accurately.

CDR1 is SEHNR, CDR2 FQNEAQ, per germline (reference sequence). The CDR3 runs 14 residues. V trimming: 5 bases; J trimming: 12 bases; junction bases outside the gene matches: 14. This TCR derives from a woman aged 18-29 years in good health and CMV-seronegative. The specimen was PBMCs. The chain recombines TRBV7-9 with TRBJ1-1; TRBD1 matches at 8 bases. The CDR3, as DNA: TGTGCCAGCAGCCCTGAGTGGAGGACAGGGTTGCCTTTCTTT. Amino acids: CASSPEWRTGLPFF. Using reference TRBV7-9 and TRBJ1-1 for the parts outside the CDR3, the full variable domain is DTGVSQNPRHKITKRGQNVTFRCDPISEHNRLYWYRQTLGQGPEFLTYFQNEAQLEKSRLLSDRFSAERPKGSFSTLEIQRTEQGDSAMYLCASSPEWRTGLPFFGQGTRLTVV.